The text below deals with one TCR beta chain. The authors' processing: Estimated nucleated cell counts came from reference gene primer amplification. The protocol was immunoSEQ multiplex PCR, while the TCRdb copy is restricted to in-frame clones and leaves out a portion. From that table come the V and J calls and clone size; the DNA was used to work out D and trimming. The sample has approximately 180,000 clones, 80% to 95% seen once. The sample comes from a study of blood T cell repertoires in COVID-19. Whole-study context: The United States, Italy and Spain provided the acute and convalescent COVID-19 samples. In each case, the material was cDNA or gDNA derived from T cells, B-cell-depleted T cells, or PBMCs.

CDR1 is SGHAT, CDR2 FQNNGV, per germline. CDR3 length: 15 amino acids. Germline trimming cut 5 bases from V and 2 bases from J; bases unmatched to any gene: 9. The sequencing input was peripheral blood. The source is a man aged 50 to 60 with acute or convalescent COVID-19. This sequence joins TRBV11-2 and TRBJ2-7; the match to TRBD1 covers 7 bases. The CDR3 DNA sequence: TGTGCCAGCAGCCTTAGGGACAGTGGGACCTACGAGCAGTACTTC. It is translated as CASSLRDSGTYEQYF.